One TCR beta chain is described in this entry. Its antigen specificity is not known. No much larger clone is present one base from it, and per-base qualities are unavailable. These data are taken from a study of response to subunit inactivated influenza vaccine (dated by TCRdb to the late 2010s). About the investigation overall: Deep quantitative T cell receptor repertoire profiling was used in the study to track responses to a trivalent subunit inactivated influenza vaccine.

General study outcomes and caveats: According to the authors, only a limited number of new T cells may be recruited by each seasonal influenza vaccination.

Library method: RT-PCR. The listed sequencing device is Illumina HiSeq 2500. The public reads were run again by TCRdb, first through fastp at Q25 and then through MiXCR, and only productive beta chains were kept. A single entry per CDR3 protein holds the most common genes and DNA from its merged rows. Present in this sample are about 700,000 distinct CDR3 sequences, 12% to 15% of which were seen just once. Roughly 7.6% of the sample goes to the ten largest clones. The CDR3 measures 14 amino acids from cysteine to phenylalanine. CDR3 DNA is the only sequence kept; it has 42 bases, read in frame from the first base. According to the germline V gene, CDR1 reads SGHRS and CDR2 reads YFSETQ. V sheds 0 bases and J sheds 4 bases, leaving 10 bases between their ends.

The sample consisted of PBMCs from blood, taken around 15 days before vaccination. The receptor's source is a man aged 45-65 years who received an inactivated influenza vaccine. Donor details come from another sample of the same person, matched by shared clones. The chain links TRBV5-1 with TRBJ1-2, with the D gene too uncertain to name. The CDR3 region: CASSLEEEGYGYTF. The DNA sequence is given as TGCGCCAGCAGCTTGGAGGAGGAAGGCTATGGCTACACCTTC.